The 28 T cell receptor beta chains reported below all come from one sample, sequenced in a study of T-cell memory formation after mild COVID-19. MiXCR, applied by TCRdb to the 5' RACE reads, yields one record per CDR3 protein. Of 300,000 to 400,000 distinct CDR3 sequences in the sample, roughly 13% were seen once. Sample: PBMCs or a T cell subset sorted from them (not recorded which). The receptors were sampled from a man between 18 and 35 years old who had mild COVID-19 (a few samples of this study predate the infection). Cell type and time point are not known.

This clonotype has only a few counts. The chain carries TRBV7-9 and TRBJ2-5; D unclear. Germline V CDR1 and CDR2: SEHNR, FQNEAQ (reference sequence). CDR3 size: 14 residues. The ends were cut back, 6 bases at V and 2 bases at J, with 13 bases in the middle. CDR3 in amino acids: CASSPPVVQETQYF. In nucleotides, the CDR3 is TGTGCCAGCAGTCCCCCCGTGGTTCAAGAGACCCAGTACTTC.

V is TRBV18 and J is TRBJ2-5; 8 nucleotides line up with TRBD2. J was trimmed by 4 bases and V by 2 bases; bases with no gene match: 3. This CDR3 is built from 14 residues. CDR1 is KGHSH, CDR2 LQKENI, per germline. The CDR3 region has the DNA TGTGCCAGCTCACCAATAGCGGGGAGAGAGACCCAGTACTTC. This encodes CASSPIAGRETQYF.

CDR3 sequence reads: CASSFRRDRGYEQFF. DNA for the CDR3: TGTGCCAGCAGCTTTCGTAGGGACAGGGGATATGAGCAGTTCTTC. V is TRBV11-2 and J is TRBJ2-1; the match to TRBD1 covers 10 bases. CDR1 is SGHAT, CDR2 FQNNGV, per germline. Trimming took 3 bases from V and 8 from J; bases not matched to a gene: 7. This CDR3 contains 15 residues.

In this sample, this clonotype turned up a few times. In nucleotides, the CDR3 is TGCGCCAGCAGCCAAGAATCCCCGTTTAGCGGGGGGATGGAGACCCAGTACTTC. Translation: CASSQESPFSGGMETQYF. The V and J genes are TRBV4-1 and TRBJ2-5; 10 bases fit TRBD2. Trimming at V came to 0 bases and at J to 5 bases, leaving 12 bases not matched to a gene. Germline assignment: CDR1 MGHRA and CDR2 YSYEKL. The CDR3 has 18 amino acids.

This chain joins TRBV24-1 and TRBJ1-6; perhaps TRBD1 as D (5 bases). The V gene's germline CDR1 is KGHDR and CDR2 SFDVKD. V was clipped by 6 bases and J by 8 bases, with 13 bases between them. This CDR3 has 14 residues. The CDR3 nucleotides are TGTGCCACCAGTCTCACAGGCCCGGATTCACCCCTCCACTTT. Its translation is CATSLTGPDSPLHF.

The V call is TRBV4-1, the J call TRBJ2-5; D unresolved. CDR1 MGHRA and CDR2 YSYEKL come from the germline V gene. The CDR3 length is 15 residues. Trimming removed 2 bases at V and 5 bases at J, with 15 bases between. CDR3 in DNA: TGCGCCAGCAGCCAAAGGGCCTTGGCTGGGGAGACCCAGTACTTC. This encodes CASSQRALAGETQYF.

This clonotype was seen at least ten times. V gene TRBV4-1 combines with J gene TRBJ2-1; D is possibly TRBD2 (6 bases). Germline-derived CDR1 and CDR2 are MGHRA and YSYEKL. V was trimmed by 1 base and J by 9 bases, leaving 13 bases between them. This CDR3 is built from 14 residues. CDR3 region: CASSQAVLAVEQFF. The CDR3 region has the DNA TGCGCCAGCAGCCAAGCGGTACTAGCTGTTGAGCAGTTCTTC.

Only a few counts were recorded for this clonotype. The chain combines TRBV5-1 with TRBJ2-1; 8 bases align to TRBD1. This CDR3 contains 14 residues. Trimming cost V 4 bases and J 5 bases; bases outside gene matches: 5. CDR1 is SGHRS, CDR2 YFSETQ, per germline. CDR3 nucleotides: TGCGCCAGCAGCAAGGACAGGGCCCACAATGAGCAGTTCTTC. Its translation: CASSKDRAHNEQFF.

The chain employs TRBV12-3 or TRBV12-4 and TRBJ1-1; TRBD1 matches 9 bases. The CDR3 runs to 13 residues. V lost 6 bases to trimming and J lost 5 bases; unmatched junction nucleotides: 4. The CDR3: CASRTQGATEAFF. The CDR3, as DNA: TGTGCCAGCAGAACACAGGGGGCTACTGAAGCTTTCTTT.

The chain has TRBV7-9 and TRBJ2-7; TRBD1 aligns across 8 bases. Trimming cost V 5 bases and J 4 bases; bases outside gene matches: 10. CDR1 is SEHNR, CDR2 FQNEAQ, per germline (reference sequence). The CDR3 totals 15 residues. CDR3 sequence (DNA): TGTGCCAGCAGCGGTCGGACAGGGAATCCTTACGAGCAGTACTTC. This sequence encodes CASSGRTGNPYEQYF.

The chain is built from TRBV30 and TRBJ2-3, with 7 bases lining up with TRBD2. The germline CDR1 and CDR2 sequences are GTSNPN and SVGIG (reference sequence). V lost 0 bases, J lost 2 bases, and 17 bases stayed unmatched. The CDR3 contains 19 residues. CDR3 loop: CAWSVRFGVLADNTDTQYF. CDR3 nucleotides: TGTGCCTGGAGTGTACGGTTTGGGGTTCTAGCGGACAACACAGATACGCAGTATTTT.

The chain recombines TRBV12-3 or TRBV12-4 with TRBJ2-7, with TRBD2 matching 10 bases. V was pared by 3 bases and J by 4 bases, with 3 bases of the junction left unmatched. This CDR3 has 14 residues. The CDR3 loop reads CASSFSGGGYEQYF. The CDR3 nucleotides are TGTGCCAGCAGTTTCAGCGGGGGGGGTTACGAGCAGTACTTC.

The chain carries TRBV7-2 and TRBJ2-5, with D unclear. The germline V gene encodes CDR1 SGHTA and CDR2 FQGNSA. Deletions cut 2 bases from V and 5 bases from J, with 6 bases between. The CDR3 extends over 12 amino acids. The CDR3 DNA reads as TGTGCCAGCAGCTTATACAGCGAGACCCAGTACTTC. Translating it yields CASSLYSETQYF.

A few counts support this clonotype. The chain is built from TRBV3-1 and TRBJ1-5; no firm D call. CDR3 length: 13 amino acids. V lost 2 bases, J lost 5 bases, and 7 bases lay in between. Germline CDR1 reads LGHDT; CDR2 reads YNNKEL (reference sequence). CDR3 sequence reads: CASSQSVDQPQHF. The CDR3, as DNA: TGTGCCAGCAGCCAATCCGTAGATCAGCCCCAGCATTTT.

The chain has TRBV20-1 and TRBJ2-3; D not resolved. The CDR3 loop spans 14 amino acids. The V gene lost 3 bases and the J gene lost 1 base, with 11 bases spanning the gap. The germline gives CDR1 DFQATT, CDR2 SNEGSKA (reference sequence). DNA for the CDR3: TGCAGTGCTAGCGCTAGATGGGGCACAGATACGCAGTATTTT. Translation: CSASARWGTDTQYF.

This clonotype was counted only a few times. This chain uses TRBV14 with TRBJ2-7; TRBD1 matches 8 bases. The CDR3 loop spans 17 amino acids. CDR1 SGHDN and CDR2 FVKESK come from the germline V gene. The J segment lost 5 bases and the V segment lost 3 bases, leaving 15 bases of the junction unmatched. DNA of the CDR3: TGTGCCAGCAGCCACGGGACAGGAGGTGCCGGGCTTCACGAGCAGTACGTC. It yields the protein CASSHGTGGAGLHEQYV.

CDR3: CSVEDRGTGTDTQYF. CDR3 bases: TGCAGCGTTGAAGATCGGGGGACGGGCACAGATACGCAGTATTTT. The chain joins TRBV29-1 to TRBJ2-3, with D possibly being TRBD2 (6 bases). V was cut by 0 bases and J by 1 base, with 11 bases left in between. Looked up from germline, CDR1 is SQVTM and CDR2 is ANQGSEA. The CDR3 extends over 15 amino acids.

This clonotype was detected many times. The V and J genes are TRBV27 and TRBJ1-3, with a weak D call TRBD1 (6 bases). Germline V gene sequence: CDR1 MNHEY, CDR2 SMNVEV (reference sequence). Trimming took off 6 bases at V and 8 bases at J, with 20 bases between the two ends. The CDR3 sequence is 15 residues long. The CDR3 nucleotides read TGTGCCAGCAGACAGGGACAAAGCCTTGGGTACACCATATATTTT. This sequence encodes CASRQGQSLGYTIYF.

This sequence joins TRBV6-5 and TRBJ1-3; no clear D gene. CDR1 is MNHEY and CDR2 is SVGAGI in the germline V gene. Trimming took off 2 bases at V and 4 bases at J, with 18 bases between the two ends. The CDR3 is 17 amino acids. The DNA of the CDR3 is TGTGCCAGCAGTTACCGCGACCCGGTCGGAGGAGGAAACACCATATATTTT. Translated: CASSYRDPVGGGNTIYF.

The rearrangement links TRBV20-1 to TRBJ1-6; possible D gene TRBD1, 6 bases. The CDR3 runs 17 residues. Trimming removed 1 base from V and 6 bases from J, with 19 bases in between. Germline V gene lookup returns CDR1 DFQATT and CDR2 SNEGSKA (reference sequence). CDR3: CSARVTGGAGSNSPLHF. CDR3 coding DNA: TGCAGTGCTAGAGTCACCGGGGGGGCAGGGAGTAATTCACCCCTCCACTTT.

J is TRBJ1-5 and V is TRBV5-6, with D maybe TRBD1 (6 bases). The CDR3 covers 15 residues. The ends were cut back, 5 bases at V and 3 bases at J, with 15 bases in the middle. Germline CDR1 is SGHDT and CDR2 is YYEEEE. CDR3 amino acids: CASSKEGGYNQPQHF. In DNA form, the CDR3 reads TGTGCCAGCAGTAAGGAGGGGGGGTACAATCAGCCCCAGCATTTT.

This clonotype was seen a few times. This sequence joins TRBV10-3 and TRBJ2-2; D possibly uses TRBD1 or TRBD2 (6 bases each). Germline V gene data show CDR1 as ENHRY and CDR2 as SYGVKD. V gave up 0 bases and J gave up 4 bases, with 9 bases separating them. This CDR3 region has 15 residues. CDR3 in amino acids: CAISESRGLTGELFF. CDR3 DNA sequence: TGTGCCATCAGTGAGTCCCGGGGGCTCACCGGGGAGCTGTTTTTT.

This chain uses TRBV18 with TRBJ2-1, with 7 bases lining up with TRBD1. The CDR3 loop spans 16 amino acids. V lost 4 bases to trimming and J lost 8 bases; unmatched junction nucleotides: 14. From germline, CDR1 is KGHSH and CDR2 LQKENI. The CDR3 DNA reads TGTGCCAGCTCACAGCGACAGGGTGATGTGTTGCATGAGCAGTTCTTC. Its translation: CASSQRQGDVLHEQFF.

The CDR3 loop reads CASSLVRGGAKTQYF. Here the CDR3 DNA reads TGTGCCAGCAGTTTAGTCCGGGGGGGCGCGAAGACCCAGTACTTC. The rearrangement joins TRBV28 to TRBJ2-5; TRBD2 aligns across 8 bases. The CDR3 has 15 residues. The germline V gene encodes CDR1 MDHEN and CDR2 SYDVKM. Trimming removed 2 bases from V and 6 bases from J; junction bases left unmatched: 8.

The CDR3 DNA follows: TGTGCCAGCAGCGACCCCTCCAGCGAAGGCACAGATACGCAGTATTTT. Its protein product is CASSDPSSEGTDTQYF. The rearrangement joins TRBV11-1 to TRBJ2-3; D is ambiguous. The ends were cut back, 5 bases at V and 1 base at J, with 16 bases in the middle. This CDR3 spans 16 amino acids. Looked up from germline, CDR1 is SGHAT and CDR2 is FQDESV (reference sequence).

This clonotype was found a few times. The chain links TRBV29-1 to TRBJ2-6; D call uncertain. CDR1 SQVTM and CDR2 ANQGSEA come from the germline V gene. This CDR3 is built from 12 residues. V dropped 7 bases and J dropped 0 bases, with 4 bases sitting between them. In DNA, the CDR3 is TGCAGCGGTCTCTCTGGGGCCAACGTCCTGACTTTC. It specifies CSGLSGANVLTF.

V is TRBV12-3 or TRBV12-4 and J is TRBJ2-7; D not resolved. The V and J ends lost 0 bases and 5 bases respectively, with 2 bases between them. CDR3 length equals 11 residues. The CDR3 bases are TGTGCCAGCAGTTTAGCCCACGAGCAGTACTTC. Translating gives CASSLAHEQYF.

The chain employs TRBV10-3 and TRBJ2-3; TRBD1 is a possible D gene (6 bases). V gave up 9 bases and J gave up 1 base, with 14 bases separating them. CDR1 and CDR2 from the germline V gene are ENHRY and SYGVKD. This CDR3 comprises 14 residues. CDR3 DNA sequence: TGTGCCATGAGCCGGGACACCGGCACAGATACGCAGTATTTT. It is translated as CAMSRDTGTDTQYF.